The subject of this entry is one T cell receptor beta chain. Its antigen is unknown. No much larger clonotype is one base removed from it; base qualities were not supplied. Whole blood was collected in K2EDTA tubes by collaborating institutions according to the institutions' own protocols. Collaborator samples were shipped for TCRbeta analysis as frozen whole blood, isolated PBMCs, or DNA extracted from either sample type. This sample was included in a study of blood T cell repertoires in COVID-19 (dated by TCRdb to about 2020). Looking at the study overall: Samples covering the acute and convalescent phases of COVID-19 were provided by collaborators in the United States, Italy and Spain. The material from the prospective study consisted of cDNA or gDNA derived from T cells, B-cell-depleted T cells, or PBMCs. Subjects who had been exposed to COVID-19, were actively infected with it, or had recovered from it provided the deeply sampled blood TCRbeta repertoires that made up the dataset. The repertoires were made available in a free public database intended to serve as a resource for research on the immune response to SARS-CoV-2. Samples came from the ongoing ImmuneRACE study (first 160 participants) plus 1,254 subjects from 6 global collaborators. The sample metadata nearly always contained a de-identified subject ID, COVID-19 status, age in years and sex. Where HLA class I and class II types were available, the types were taken from metadata supplied by the sample provider, not from assay-based typing.

The immunoSEQ Assay, a bias-controlled multiplex PCR, was used to amplify TCRbeta CDR3 regions from genomic DNA. In the paper's pipeline: Nucleated cell counts per sample were estimated from amplification of reference gene primers within the assay. Sequence reads were collapsed and filtered to measure the absolute abundance of every unique TCRbeta CDR3 rearrangement. For each sample, productive Simpson clonality was calculated as the square root of Simpson's diversity index over productive rearrangements. The table comes from immuneACCESS by way of TCRdb, which keeps in-frame sequences with V and J called. Part of the clones is missing from these tables; in studies checked, under half for an unresolved V gene and the rest for unknown reasons. The V and J calls and clone size come from that table; D and trimming were worked out from the DNA. The sample data list around 130,000 clones, and around 87% of these were observed just once. Around 3.6% of the sample is held by the ten biggest clonotypes.

Reading from cysteine to phenylalanine, the CDR3 counts 15 amino acids. Here the CDR3 DNA is all that survives: 45 bases in frame from base 1. Trimming accounts for 9 bases at V and 3 bases at J, while the number of junction bases matched to no gene is 11. Based on the germline V gene (reference sequence), the CDR1 and CDR2 sequences are LNHDA and SQIVND. The study at large found these results: Clinical and demographic metadata were provided uncurated, with the amount varying by source and participant.

The chain is encoded by TRBV19 joined to TRBJ1-2, with 9 junctional bases fitting TRBD1. This TCR was sampled from a woman between 55 and 75 years old with acute or convalescent COVID-19. The specimen sequenced was peripheral blood. CDR3 protein: CASLPGDRVDYGYTF. The DNA is as follows: TGTGCCAGCCTTCCGGGGGACAGGGTAGACTATGGCTACACCTTC.